Below, 7 T cell receptor beta chains from the same sample are listed, as sequenced in a study of human T cells and chemical hapten exposure. TCRdb fed the RACE reads into MiXCR, producing one record per CDR3 protein. The table shows roughly 380,000 distinct CDR3 sequences, with around 5.5% occurring only once. Sample time point: pre-sensitization, week 0. Treatment noted: therapeutic diphenylcyclopropenone sensitization with weekly scalp DPC. Here the sequenced sample was whole blood, taken in connection with sensitization to the hapten diphenylcyclopropenone (DPC). Receptor source: a woman in her forties or fifties with alopecia areata. Some clones in this sample may be carry-over from other donors' samples.

This clonotype was found a few times. Germline and junction disagree at one end, which may indicate a read error. The chain joins TRBV29-1 to TRBJ2-3; TRBD2 matches 11 bases. The CDR3 extends over 14 amino acids. Looked up from germline, CDR1 is SQVTM and CDR2 is ANQGSEA. CDR3 sequence (DNA): TGCAGCACCCTCGGGACTAGCGGCACGGATACGCAGTATTTT. This translates into CSTLGTSGTDTQYF.

This clonotype was seen only a few times. The chain links TRBV10-3 to TRBJ2-5, with 8 bases identical to TRBD2. CDR1 is ENHRY, CDR2 SYGVKD, per germline. The CDR3 has 15 residues. Trimming cost V 6 bases and J 1 base; bases outside gene matches: 7. Here the CDR3 reads CAISGIAGSQETQYF. The CDR3 bases are TGTGCCATCAGCGGAATAGCGGGGTCCCAAGAGACCCAGTACTTC.

A few counts support this clonotype. The V call is TRBV7-2, the J call TRBJ1-6; no firm D call. Trimming stripped 3 bases from V and 0 bases from J, with 9 bases between. Germline V gives CDR1 SGHTA, CDR2 FQGNSA. The CDR3 contains 16 residues. This chain's CDR3 is CASSLGSPSYNSPLHF. The CDR3 DNA reads TGTGCCAGCAGCTTGGGGAGTCCCTCCTATAATTCACCCCTCCACTTT.

This clonotype was recorded at least ten times. This chain connects TRBV12-3 or TRBV12-4 to TRBJ2-7; tentative D call: TRBD1 (6 bases). Trimming removed 6 bases from V and 11 bases from J, with 17 bases in between. This CDR3 has 12 amino acids. Here the CDR3 DNA reads TGTGCCAGCAGGCATGATCAGGGGTTGGAGTACTTC. Its protein is CASRHDQGLEYF.

This clonotype was picked up many times. The V call is TRBV7-9, the J call TRBJ1-1; a possible D gene is TRBD1 (6 bases). This CDR3 spans 16 amino acids. The ends were cut back, 5 bases at V and 0 bases at J, with 16 bases in the middle. Looked up from germline, CDR1 is SEHNR and CDR2 is FQNEAQ (reference sequence). DNA of the CDR3: TGTGCCAGCAGCCCAAGAGGACAGTACATGAACACTGAAGCTTTCTTT. It yields the protein CASSPRGQYMNTEAFF.

In this sample, this clonotype turned up many times. The genes are TRBV12-3 or TRBV12-4 and TRBJ1-1; D may be TRBD1 (5 bases). This CDR3 is 14 amino acids long. Trimming removed 8 bases at V and 4 bases at J, with 17 bases between. The CDR3 sequence is CASRFQGAATEAFF. The CDR3 bases are TGTGCCAGCCGATTCCAGGGTGCGGCCACTGAAGCTTTCTTT.

This clonotype was observed many times. The genes are TRBV20-1 and TRBJ1-1, with TRBD1 as a possible D gene (5 bases). CDR3 length equals 15 residues. The germline CDR1 and CDR2 sequences are DFQATT and SNEGSKA (reference sequence). V lost 0 bases to trimming and J lost 2 bases, with 13 bases between them. This CDR3 is CSARDHVRANTEAFF. CDR3 in DNA: TGCAGTGCTAGAGATCACGTCAGGGCTAACACTGAAGCTTTCTTT.